This entry concerns a single T cell receptor delta chain. As yet, its antigen is unknown. This record belongs to a study of Vδ1+ human thymocytes. Extracted RNA was reverse transcribed into cDNA. Pooled V-gene forward primers with one constant-region reverse primer generated the CDR3 amplicons by multiplex PCR. TCRdb reapplied CATT to the multiplex PCR reads. The sample contains around 76,000 delta-chain clones, 30% to 45% of which appear only once. Germline V gene sequence: CDR1 TSWWSYY, CDR2 QGS. The V gene end was trimmed by 0 bases and the J gene end by 0 bases; junction bases not matched to a gene: 20. The CDR3 is 22 residues long. Thymocytes were sorted as CD3+ TCRVdelta1+ TCRVdelta2- after alphabeta T cell depletion. Whole-study findings and limits: Unexpected Vdelta2 sequences could cause misinterpretation of bulk repertoire data. Thymic delta-chain repertoires held 15% to 20% Vdelta2 sequences and few Vdelta3, despite high sort purity. Thymic TRG and TRD repertoires appeared highly polyclonal. TRG sequences recurred across donors, whereas TRD sequences stayed essentially private.

Sequencing was done on a sample of Vdelta1+ gamma-delta thymocytes from the thymus. Noted subset: FACS-sorted CD3+ TCRalphabeta- TCRVdelta1+ TCRVdelta2- thymocytes. The source of this sequence is a boy younger than two who had congenital heart surgery. This chain joins TRDV1 and TRDJ1, with TRDD3 matching 9 bases. As DNA, the CDR3 is TGTGCTCTTGGGGAACTAATTCCCCTACGCCATTACTGGGGGACAAACACCGATAAACTCATCTTT. Protein sequence: CALGELIPLRHYWGTNTDKLIF.